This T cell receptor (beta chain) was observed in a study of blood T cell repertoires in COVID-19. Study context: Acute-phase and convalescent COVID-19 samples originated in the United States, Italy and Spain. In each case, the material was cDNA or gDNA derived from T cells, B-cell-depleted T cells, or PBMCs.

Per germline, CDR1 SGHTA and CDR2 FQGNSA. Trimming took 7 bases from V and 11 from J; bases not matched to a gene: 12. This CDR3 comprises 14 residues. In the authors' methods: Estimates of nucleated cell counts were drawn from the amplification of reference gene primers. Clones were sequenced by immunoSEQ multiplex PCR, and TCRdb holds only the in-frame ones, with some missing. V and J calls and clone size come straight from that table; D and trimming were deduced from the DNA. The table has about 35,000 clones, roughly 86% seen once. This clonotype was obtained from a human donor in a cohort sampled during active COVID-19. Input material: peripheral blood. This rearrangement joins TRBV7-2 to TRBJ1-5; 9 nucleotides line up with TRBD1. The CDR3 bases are TGTGCCAGCACCTCGTTTCCCGGGACAGGGACCCAGCATTTT. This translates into CASTSFPGTGTQHF.